The 4 T cell receptor beta chains reported below all come from one sample, sequenced in a study of T cells in women clearing cervical HPV infection listed by TCRdb under 2018. The library was produced with the immunoSEQ multiplex PCR assay. TCRdb took over this immuneACCESS table, retaining in-frame rearrangements with V and J assigned. Such tables are incomplete; in checked studies, under half of the missing clones stem from an unresolved V gene, and the remainder is unexplained. This sample's table carries about 34,000 clones. The top ten clonotypes cover roughly 1.4% of the sample. The sample taken for sequencing was blood buffy coat. The receptors originated from a woman aged 18-70 years with a cervical HPV16 infection that either progressed to CIN3+ or cleared (not recorded which).

In regard to this clone: The read finishes 3 residues shy of the CDR3 end, and the germline J gene is used to complete it. This rearrangement joins TRBV6-4 to TRBJ2-2; maybe TRBD2 (5 bases). The CDR3 runs to 17 residues. The ends were cut back, 0 bases at V and 1 base at J, with 12 bases in the middle. Germline V lookup: CDR1 MRHNA, CDR2 SNTAGT. CDR3 DNA, as far as it was read: TGTGCCAGCAGTGACTCCGATGAAGCGGAGAACACCGGGGAG. As protein: CASSDSDEAENTGE. The full-length CDR3 reads as CASSDSDEAENTGELFF.

Comments on this clone: Read coverage stops 3 residues before the CDR3 terminus; the germline J gene supplies the remainder. J is TRBJ2-5 and V is TRBV5-6; D might be TRBD2 (6 bases). Trimming took off 4 bases at V and 1 base at J, with 8 bases between the two ends. CDR3 length: 13 residues. From germline, CDR1 is SGHDT and CDR2 YYEEEE. CDR3 protein: CASSRDFQETQYF. The CDR3 DNA, read in part, is TGTGCCAGCAGCAGGGACTTCCAAGAGACC.

As for this clone: The read finishes 3 residues shy of the CDR3 end, and the germline J gene is used to complete it. The genes are TRBV2 and TRBJ1-5, with 8 bases lining up with TRBD1. CDR3 length equals 13 residues. The ends lost 4 bases at V and 4 bases at J; junction bases unmatched: 0. Germline V lookup: CDR1 SNHLY, CDR2 FYNNEI. The CDR3 bases that were read are TGTGCCAGCAGTGGGACAGGGAATCAGCCC. Its translation is CASSGTGNQP. Given in full, the CDR3 is CASSGTGNQPQHF.

Notes on this clone: The read finishes 3 residues shy of the CDR3 end, and the germline J gene is used to complete it. The chain has TRBV11-2 and TRBJ2-3; 12 nucleotides align to TRBD1. V was clipped by 6 bases and J by 7 bases; unmatched bases: 8. CDR3 length equals 15 residues. Germline V CDR1 and CDR2: SGHAT, FQNNGV. The CDR3 sequence is CASRRPGQGAYTQYF. The CDR3 bases that were read are TGTGCCAGCAGACGGCCGGGACAGGGGGCTTATACG.